This passage covers 23 T cell receptor beta chains from one sample sequenced in a study of T-cell reconstitution after alpha-beta-depleted transplantation in children. For TCRbeta, the library was prepared with unique molecular identifiers. Each CDR3 protein gets one entry after TCRdb re-called the PCR reads with MiXCR. The data show some 200,000 distinct CDR3 sequences, around 9.2% seen once. The sample was PBMCs, mostly from graft donor cells, taken 360 days after TCRalphabeta/CD19-depleted stem cell transplant. The origin of the receptors is a male patient between 2 and 10 years old who had a stem cell transplant for acute myeloid leukemia, so the T cells may come from the graft donor.

This clonotype was detected only a few times. The chain employs TRBV5-1 and TRBJ2-5; the D gene is possibly TRBD1 (7 bases). This CDR3 has 15 amino acids. The germline gives CDR1 SGHRS, CDR2 YFSETQ. V was trimmed by 5 bases and J by 4 bases, leaving 18 bases between them. In DNA, the CDR3 is TGCGCCAGCAGTCGCCCTCCAGGGGGGAGAGAGACCCAGTACTTC. Protein sequence: CASSRPPGGRETQYF.

This clonotype was counted at least ten times. The chain employs TRBV20-1 and TRBJ2-1; TRBD1 aligns across 8 bases. CDR1 is DFQATT, CDR2 SNEGSKA, per germline (reference sequence). V trimming: 6 bases; J trimming: 4 bases; junction bases outside the gene matches: 5. There are 13 residues in the CDR3. The CDR3: CSAPRQGYNEQFF. The DNA for the CDR3 is TGCAGTGCGCCGAGACAGGGGTACAATGAGCAGTTCTTC.

This clonotype was detected a few times. J is TRBJ1-5 and V is TRBV12-3 or TRBV12-4, with unresolved D. This CDR3 is built from 14 residues. V was shortened by 5 bases and J by 0 bases, with 8 bases between the two germline ends. This CDR3 is CASSPGNSNQPQHF. The CDR3 DNA follows: TGTGCCAGCAGTCCCGGTAATAGCAATCAGCCCCAGCATTTT.

This clonotype was observed a handful of times. The chain couples TRBV5-1 to TRBJ2-5; the D is unclear. The CDR3 extends over 14 amino acids. The germline V and J ends were trimmed by 0 bases and 4 bases, with 10 bases remaining between them. Germline CDR1 is SGHRS and CDR2 is YFSETQ. The CDR3 sequence: CASSLGFMGETQYF. The CDR3 DNA follows: TGCGCCAGCAGCTTGGGTTTCATGGGAGAGACCCAGTACTTC.

The chain has TRBV5-1 and TRBJ2-6; D is unclear. V lost 2 bases and J lost 0, with 9 bases in between. The CDR3 is 16 amino acids. CDR1 and CDR2 from the germline V gene are SGHRS and YFSETQ. As DNA, the CDR3 is TGCGCCAGCAGCTTTTTTACAGCCTCTGGGGCCAACGTCCTGACTTTC. It translates to CASSFFTASGANVLTF.

The chain uses TRBV20-1 and TRBJ2-5; 10 nucleotides align to TRBD1. V was pared by 4 bases and J by 2 bases, with 7 bases of the junction left unmatched. Germline V lookup: CDR1 DFQATT, CDR2 SNEGSKA (reference sequence). The CDR3 is 15 amino acids. The CDR3, as DNA: TGCAGTGCTAACCGACAGGGGGCAAGGCAAGAGACCCAGTACTTC. Protein: CSANRQGARQETQYF.

This chain links TRBV7-6 with TRBJ2-5; D might be TRBD2 (7 bases). The V gene's germline CDR1 is SGHVS and CDR2 FNYEAQ. V was trimmed by 1 base and J by 5 bases, leaving 14 bases between them. This CDR3 is built from 15 residues. The CDR3 region is CASSLGGGHTETQYF. The CDR3 region has the DNA TGTGCCAGCAGCTTAGGGGGGGGGCACACGGAGACCCAGTACTTC. Combining the CDR3 with reference TRBV7-6 and TRBJ2-5 gives the whole variable domain GAGVSQSPRYKVTKRGQDVALRCDPISGHVSLYWYRQALGQGPEFLTYFNYEAQQDKSGLPNDRFSAERPEGSISTLTIQRTEQRDSAMYRCASSLGGGHTETQYFGPGTRLLVL.

This clonotype was detected ten times or more. J is TRBJ2-3 and V is TRBV10-3; the D is unclear. The V end was cut by 7 bases, the J end by 2 bases, with 10 bases between. Looked up from germline, CDR1 is ENHRY and CDR2 is SYGVKD. The CDR3 has 13 amino acids. The CDR3 loop reads CAITGSDTDTQYF. CDR3 bases: TGTGCCATCACTGGGTCGGACACAGATACGCAGTATTTT.

This clonotype was detected many times. The chain joins TRBV29-1 to TRBJ1-1; 11 nucleotides line up with TRBD1. The CDR3 runs 15 residues. Germline trimming cut 7 bases from V and 3 bases from J; bases unmatched to any gene: 10. The germline gives CDR1 SQVTM, CDR2 ANQGSEA. CDR3 DNA: TGCAGCGCCCGGGACAGGGGGAGAGGGGACACTGAAGCTTTCTTT. It translates to CSARDRGRGDTEAFF. Filled out from reference TRBV29-1 and TRBJ1-1, the complete variable domain reads SAVISQKPSRDICQRGTSLTIQCQVDSQVTMMFWYRQQPGQSLTLIATANQGSEATYESGFVIDKFPISRPNLTFSTLTVSNMSPEDSSIYLCSARDRGRGDTEAFFGQGTRLTVV.

In this sample, this clonotype turned up many times. V and J are TRBV12-3 or TRBV12-4 and TRBJ1-2; weak D call: TRBD1 (6 bases). CDR3 length: 15 residues. Trimming took 8 bases from V and 1 from J, leaving 17 bases between them. Written as DNA, the CDR3 is TGTGCCAGCCGCGGTCCGGGGGCGAGTAACTATGGCTACACCTTC. As protein: CASRGPGASNYGYTF.

This clonotype has just a few counts. V and J are TRBV12-3 or TRBV12-4 and TRBJ2-1; the match to TRBD2 covers 16 bases. The CDR3 extends over 16 amino acids. V trimming: 3 bases; J trimming: 10 bases; junction bases outside the gene matches: 6. For the CDR3, the DNA is TGTGCCAGCAGTTTTCTCACGGGACTAGCGGGAGGGGAGCAGTTCTTC. The encoded protein is CASSFLTGLAGGEQFF.

There are many counts of this clonotype. The genes are TRBV20-1 and TRBJ2-3; TRBD1 agrees at 8 bases. With V trimmed by 2 bases and J by 3 bases, 4 bases remained unmatched. Per the germline V gene, CDR1 is DFQATT and CDR2 is SNEGSKA (reference sequence). The CDR3 has 14 residues. CDR3 in DNA: TGCAGTGCTAGACAGGGGGCGAGTACAGATACGCAGTATTTT. It encodes CSARQGASTDTQYF.

For the CDR3, the DNA is TGTGCCATCAGGGGGTCGGGGGGCTACGAGCAGTACTTC. Its protein is CAIRGSGGYEQYF. The rearrangement links TRBV7-8 to TRBJ2-7; D tentatively fits TRBD1 or TRBD2 (7 bases each). CDR1 is SGHVS, CDR2 FQNEAQ, per germline. CDR3 size: 13 residues. Trimming stripped 10 bases from V and 3 bases from J, with 16 bases between.

The chain recombines TRBV12-3 or TRBV12-4 with TRBJ2-7; 8 bases fit TRBD1. V lost 3 bases, J lost 4 bases, and 14 bases stayed unmatched. There are 17 residues in the CDR3. The CDR3 nucleotides read TGTGCCAGCAGTTTTTTCCGTACCGGGACAGGAGAGTACGAGCAGTACTTC. As protein: CASSFFRTGTGEYEQYF.

Comments on this clonotype: At one of its ends the junction is not consistent with the germline gene, which may arise from a read error. This sequence joins TRBV29-1 and TRBJ2-5; D is possibly TRBD2 (6 bases). CDR1 SQVTM and CDR2 ANQGSEA come from the germline V gene. The CDR3 has 13 amino acids. The DNA for the CDR3 is TGCAGCGTTGAGGAGGGGCCCCAAGAGAACCAGTACTTC. It translates to CSVEEGPQENQYF.

In its sample, this clonotype was seen many times. The chain recombines TRBV7-9 with TRBJ2-1, with TRBD2 identical over 10 bases. CDR3 length: 17 residues. V was clipped by 5 bases and J by 8 bases; unmatched bases: 15. In germline, CDR1 is SEHNR, CDR2 FQNEAQ (reference sequence). The CDR3 region has the DNA TGTGCCAGCAGCAACACACGAGCGCTAGCGGGAGATCATGAGCAGTTCTTC. Translated: CASSNTRALAGDHEQFF.

This clonotype came up a few times. The chain is built from TRBV7-9 and TRBJ1-5, with 8 bases lining up with TRBD1. The CDR3 consists of 13 residues. The J segment lost 5 bases and the V segment lost 5 bases, leaving 2 bases of the junction unmatched. CDR1 is SEHNR, CDR2 FQNEAQ, per germline (reference sequence). The CDR3 DNA reads TGTGCCAGCAGCGGGGGACAGGATCAGCCCCAGCATTTT. Translated, it gives CASSGGQDQPQHF. The full variable domain, rest sourced from reference TRBV7-9 and TRBJ1-5, is DTGVSQNPRHKITKRGQNVTFRCDPISEHNRLYWYRQTLGQGPEFLTYFQNEAQLEKSRLLSDRFSAERPKGSFSTLEIQRTEQGDSAMYLCASSGGQDQPQHFGDGTRLSIL.

The CDR3 DNA follows: TGTGCCTGGAGTCTTAACTCGGGGAATGAGCAGTTCTTC. It encodes CAWSLNSGNEQFF. This chain joins TRBV30 and TRBJ2-1; a weak D match, TRBD2 (5 bases). The ends were cut back, 2 bases at V and 7 bases at J, with 12 bases in the middle. The CDR3 runs 13 residues. The germline V gene encodes CDR1 GTSNPN and CDR2 SVGIG (reference sequence).

The genes are TRBV20-1 and TRBJ1-5, with D unresolved. Germline lookup yields CDR1 DFQATT and CDR2 SNEGSKA (reference sequence). The CDR3 covers 12 residues. Trimming stripped 3 bases from V and 3 bases from J, with 6 bases between. The CDR3 spells CSASNANQPQHF. The CDR3 nucleotides are TGCAGTGCTAGTAACGCCAATCAGCCCCAGCATTTT.

This clonotype was observed at least ten times. The CDR3 region is CASSFQYNEQFF. The CDR3 DNA is TGCGCCAGCAGCTTCCAATACAATGAGCAGTTCTTC. The rearrangement uses TRBV5-1 and TRBJ2-1; D gene unclear. There are 12 residues in the CDR3. Trimming pared 2 bases from V and 4 bases from J, leaving 4 bases between. CDR1 and CDR2 (germline): SGHRS, YFSETQ.

The chain combines TRBV20-1 with TRBJ2-3; weak D call: TRBD2 (6 bases). CDR3 size: 14 residues. Trimming shortened V by 0 bases and J by 1 base, and 8 bases separated the two germline ends. Germline lookup yields CDR1 DFQATT and CDR2 SNEGSKA (reference sequence). DNA for the CDR3: TGCAGTGCTAGAGATTGGGAGGGCACAGATACGCAGTATTTT. This codes for CSARDWEGTDTQYF.

In its sample, this clonotype was seen many times. The chain carries TRBV29-1 and TRBJ2-2; the D gene is possibly TRBD1 (5 bases). The CDR3 has 15 amino acids. V was pared by 7 bases and J by 2 bases, with 17 bases between. CDR1 is SQVTM and CDR2 is ANQGSEA in the germline V gene. The CDR3 nucleotides read TGCAGCGCCAGGCACAGGCTAGATAACACCGGGGAGCTGTTTTTT. It is translated as CSARHRLDNTGELFF.

This clonotype has more than one count but fewer than ten. This sequence joins TRBV5-1 and TRBJ2-2, with 7 nucleotides matching TRBD2. Trimming took 5 bases from V and 4 from J; bases not matched to a gene: 17. The CDR3 is 18 amino acids. Germline V gives CDR1 SGHRS, CDR2 YFSETQ. CDR3 nucleotides: TGCGCCAGCAGTTGGGGGGGTCCACCAGGCCTCCGCACCGGGGAGCTGTTTTTT. Residues: CASSWGGPPGLRTGELFF.